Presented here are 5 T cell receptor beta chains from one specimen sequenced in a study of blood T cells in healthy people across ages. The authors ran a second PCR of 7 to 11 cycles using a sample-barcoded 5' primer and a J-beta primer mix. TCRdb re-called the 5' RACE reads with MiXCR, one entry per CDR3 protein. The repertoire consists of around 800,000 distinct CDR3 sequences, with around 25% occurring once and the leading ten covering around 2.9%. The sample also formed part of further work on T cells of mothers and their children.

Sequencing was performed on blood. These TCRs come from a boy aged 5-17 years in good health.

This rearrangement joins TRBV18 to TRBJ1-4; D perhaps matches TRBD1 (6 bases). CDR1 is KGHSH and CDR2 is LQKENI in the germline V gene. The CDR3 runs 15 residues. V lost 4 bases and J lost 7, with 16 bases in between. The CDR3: CASSLMDRTPEKLFF. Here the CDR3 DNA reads TGTGCCAGCTCACTGATGGACAGAACCCCTGAAAAACTGTTTTTT.

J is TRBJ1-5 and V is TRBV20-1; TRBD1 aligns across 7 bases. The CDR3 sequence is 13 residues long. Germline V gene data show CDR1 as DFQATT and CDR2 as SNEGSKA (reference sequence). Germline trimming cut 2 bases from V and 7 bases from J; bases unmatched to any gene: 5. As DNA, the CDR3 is TGCAGTGCTAGACTAGGGGGCTGGCAGCCCCAGCATTTT. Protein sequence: CSARLGGWQPQHF.

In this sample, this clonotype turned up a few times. The CDR3 sequence is CSVEVGTTYNEQFF. The CDR3 DNA reads TGCAGCGTTGAAGTGGGAACTACCTACAATGAGCAGTTCTTC. The chain links TRBV29-1 to TRBJ2-1; D unresolved. This CDR3 region has 14 residues. The germline CDR1 and CDR2 sequences are SQVTM and ANQGSEA. Trimming pared 1 base from V and 2 bases from J, leaving 9 bases between.

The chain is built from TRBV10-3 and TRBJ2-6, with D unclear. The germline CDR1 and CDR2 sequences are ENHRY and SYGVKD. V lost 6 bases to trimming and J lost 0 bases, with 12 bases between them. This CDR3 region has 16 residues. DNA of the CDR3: TGTGCCATCAGCTACGGACCTCGCTCTGGGGCCAACGTCCTGACTTTC. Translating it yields CAISYGPRSGANVLTF.

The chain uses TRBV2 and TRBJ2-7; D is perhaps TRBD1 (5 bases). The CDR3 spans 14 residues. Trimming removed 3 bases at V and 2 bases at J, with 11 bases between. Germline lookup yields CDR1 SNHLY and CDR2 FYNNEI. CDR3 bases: TGTGCCAGCAGTGATCAGCAGGGTCCCTACGAGCAGTACTTC. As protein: CASSDQQGPYEQYF.